These 22 T cell receptor beta chains came from one sample sequenced in a study of vaccination effects on CD4 cells after COVID-19. Peptide-pool stimulation followed by sequencing identified expanded antigen-specific CD4+ clonotypes in the ViraFEST assay. CD4+ T cells were isolated after less than 13 days of culture. All vaccine recipients tested negative for nucleocapsid antibodies and had never contracted SARS-CoV-2 infection. Profiling relied on immunoSEQ multiplex PCR, and the TCRdb table lists in-frame clones only, not all of them. The table lists 24,000 or so clones, 73% of them singletons, with roughly 5% in the top ten. These receptors lack a known antigen. The source was CD4+ T cells from PBMCs cultured with SARS-CoV-2 spike peptides, collected before COVID-19 vaccination. The receptors originated from a human donor who received a COVID-19 vaccine.

The chain recombines TRBV19 with TRBJ1-1; no clear D. V was cut by 4 bases and J by 3 bases, with 12 bases left in between. The CDR3 covers 14 residues. CDR1 is LNHDA, CDR2 SQIVND, per germline (reference sequence). CDR3 loop: CASSKLDTDTEAFF. In DNA, the CDR3 is TGTGCCAGTAGTAAATTAGACACCGACACTGAAGCTTTCTTT.

The rearrangement joins TRBV2 to TRBJ1-1; D possibly corresponds to TRBD1 (5 bases). The CDR3 length is 14 residues. With 10 bases removed from V and 5 bases from J, the gap between germline ends came to 20 bases. Germline V gene lookup returns CDR1 SNHLY and CDR2 FYNNEI. The CDR3 region is CATKQQGDWTEAFF. DNA for the CDR3: TGTGCCACAAAACAGCAGGGAGATTGGACTGAAGCTTTCTTT.

The J gene is TRBJ2-5, the V gene TRBV21-1; the D segment call TRBD2 is taken from the table without a DNA check. TRBV21-1 constitutes a pseudogene. This CDR3 is built from 16 residues. The CDR3 is CASSQTSGVPVKTQYF. CDR3 coding DNA: TGTGCCAGCAGCCAGACCTCGGGGGTACCCGTGAAGACCCAGTACTTC.

This chain links TRBV18 with TRBJ2-1, with TRBD2 matching over 11 bases. With 2 bases clipped from V and 1 base from J, the junction kept 4 bases outside the gene matches. The CDR3 spans 17 residues. Germline loops: CDR1 KGHSH, CDR2 LQKENI. The CDR3 reads CASSPTSGGRSYNEQFF. In DNA form, the CDR3 reads TGTGCCAGCTCACCAACTAGCGGGGGCCGTTCCTACAATGAGCAGTTCTTC.

V gene TRBV7-2 combines with J gene TRBJ2-1; D might be TRBD2 (5 bases). From germline, CDR1 is SGHTA and CDR2 FQGNSA. V lost 2 bases and J lost 5, with 7 bases in between. The CDR3 sequence is 13 residues long. The CDR3 loop is CASSLSRDNEQFF. The CDR3 region has the DNA TGTGCCAGCAGCTTATCGAGGGACAATGAGCAGTTCTTC.

The rearrangement links TRBV5-1 to TRBJ1-1; 8 bases agree with TRBD1. Trimming removed 4 bases from V and 1 base from J; junction bases left unmatched: 6. CDR1 is SGHRS, CDR2 YFSETQ, per germline. The CDR3 totals 15 residues. CDR3 coding DNA: TGCGCCAGCAGCCGCGGACAGGGCTGGAACACTGAAGCTTTCTTT. Translating it yields CASSRGQGWNTEAFF. Drawing the rest from reference TRBV5-1 and TRBJ1-1, the complete variable domain is KAGVTQTPRYLIKTRGQQVTLSCSPISGHRSVSWYQQTPGQGLQFLFEYFSETQRNKGNFPGRFSGRQFSNSRSEMNVSTLELGDSALYLCASSRGQGWNTEAFFGQGTRLTVV.

V gene TRBV5-1 combines with J gene TRBJ2-7; maybe TRBD2 (6 bases). The CDR3 has 15 residues. Per germline, CDR1 SGHRS and CDR2 YFSETQ. V was clipped by 1 base and J by 6 bases, with 17 bases between them. This chain's CDR3 is CASSLISGGKGEQYF. CDR3 DNA sequence: TGCGCCAGCAGCTTGATAAGTGGAGGGAAGGGCGAGCAGTACTTC.

The chain combines TRBV4-1 with TRBJ2-2, with 15 bases identical to TRBD2. The CDR3 loop spans 18 amino acids. Germline CDR1 MGHRA, CDR2 YSYEKL. The V gene end was trimmed by 2 bases and the J gene end by 5 bases; junction bases not matched to a gene: 6. The CDR3 region has the DNA TGCGCCAGCAGCCAACGGACTAGCGGGAGGGCCAAAACCGGGGAGCTGTTTTTT. Protein product: CASSQRTSGRAKTGELFF.

This chain uses TRBV19 with TRBJ1-5, with D perhaps matching TRBD1 (6 bases). V dropped 3 bases and J dropped 5 bases, with 17 bases sitting between them. CDR3 length equals 16 residues. Germline CDR1 and CDR2: LNHDA and SQIVND (reference sequence). The CDR3 nucleotides are TGTGCCAGTAGTATGTTCCACCAGGGGCCATATCAGCCCCAGCATTTT. Translating gives CASSMFHQGPYQPQHF.

V and J are TRBV6-2 or TRBV6-3 and TRBJ2-3, with TRBD2 identical over 10 bases. Unmatched junction bases numbered 4, after V lost 5 bases and J lost 8 bases. The CDR3 covers 13 residues. CDR1 is MNHEY, CDR2 SVGEGT, per germline. CDR3 in DNA: TGTGCCAGCAGTCTAGCGGGAGAACGTACGCAGTATTTT. It yields the protein CASSLAGERTQYF.

The genes are TRBV3-1 (or the pseudogene TRBV3-2) and TRBJ2-2; 7 bases are a match to TRBD1. This CDR3 region has 16 residues. Germline CDR1 and CDR2: LGHDT and YNNKEL (reference sequence). V was pared by 1 base and J by 7 bases, with 9 bases of the junction left unmatched. The CDR3 loop reads CASSQARDRPFGELFF. The CDR3 bases are TGTGCCAGCAGCCAAGCCCGGGACAGACCATTCGGGGAGCTGTTTTTT.

The J gene is TRBJ2-2, the V gene TRBV5-1; TRBD1 is a possible D gene (5 bases). The CDR3 is made up of 17 amino acids. Germline V lookup: CDR1 SGHRS, CDR2 YFSETQ. Trimming took 2 bases from V and 3 from J, leaving 17 bases between them. The DNA for the CDR3 is TGCGCCAGCAGCTTCCAGGCAAGGGGCGAGGACACCGGGGAGCTGTTTTTT. It translates to CASSFQARGEDTGELFF.

V is TRBV7-9 and J is TRBJ1-2; D call uncertain. The V and J ends lost 2 bases and 2 bases respectively, with 6 bases between them. Per the germline V gene, CDR1 is SEHNR and CDR2 is FQNEAQ (reference sequence). The CDR3 is made up of 13 amino acids. CDR3 bases: TGTGCCAGCAGCTTACTTGTCAACTATGGCTACACCTTC. Translating gives CASSLLVNYGYTF.

J is TRBJ1-1 and V is TRBV5-5; D gene ambiguous. The ends were cut back, 0 bases at V and 2 bases at J, with 8 bases in the middle. The CDR3 contains 14 residues. From germline, CDR1 is SGHKS and CDR2 YYEKEE (reference sequence). CDR3 sequence (DNA): TGTGCCAGCAGCTTGGGGGCGGGCAACACTGAAGCTTTCTTT. Encoded protein: CASSLGAGNTEAFF.

The chain links TRBV10-3 to TRBJ2-3; the match to TRBD2 covers 9 bases. Germline-derived CDR1 and CDR2 are ENHRY and SYGVKD. The CDR3 consists of 16 residues. V lost 4 bases to trimming and J lost 4 bases; unmatched junction nucleotides: 9. Written as DNA, the CDR3 is TGTGCCATCAGTGGCCCAAGCGGGGGGTTGGCAGATACGCAGTATTTT. As protein: CAISGPSGGLADTQYF.

This chain connects TRBV4-1 to TRBJ1-4, with D maybe TRBD1 (5 bases). Germline-derived CDR1 and CDR2 are MGHRA and YSYEKL. The V gene lost 3 bases and the J gene lost 13 bases, with 33 bases spanning the gap. The CDR3 contains 19 residues. Written as DNA, the CDR3 is TGCGCCAGCAGCCATTCAAACAGTGACCTAATGAAAATAGGGGTAGTACTGTTTTTT. It translates to CASSHSNSDLMKIGVVLFF.

The chain employs TRBV27 and TRBJ2-2, with D unresolved. The germline CDR1 and CDR2 sequences are MNHEY and SMNVEV (reference sequence). With 3 bases removed from V and 5 bases from J, the gap between germline ends came to 4 bases. The CDR3 extends over 12 amino acids. This CDR3 reads CASSFWTGELFF. The CDR3 coding sequence is TGTGCCAGCAGTTTCTGGACCGGGGAGCTGTTTTTT.

Only a few counts were recorded for this clone. The V gene is TRBV25-1, the J gene TRBJ1-6, with unresolved D. The ends were cut back, 4 bases at V and 8 bases at J, with 9 bases in the middle. The CDR3 extends over 13 amino acids. CDR1 MGHDK and CDR2 SYGVNS come from the germline V gene. The CDR3 nucleotides are TGTGCCAGCAGTGCGTGGGAGGATTCACCCCTCCACTTT. The encoded protein is CASSAWEDSPLHF.

The V call is TRBV4-1, the J call TRBJ2-1; D gene unclear. CDR3 size: 14 residues. The V and J ends lost 3 bases and 8 bases respectively, with 14 bases between them. Germline V gene sequence: CDR1 MGHRA, CDR2 YSYEKL. CDR3 coding DNA: TGCGCCAGCAGCCACTATTCGTCTCAATATGAGCAGTTCTTC. Translation: CASSHYSSQYEQFF.

This clone turned up a few times. The V and J genes are TRBV12-3 or TRBV12-4 and TRBJ1-2; D call uncertain. Trimming removed 6 bases from V and 6 bases from J, with 14 bases in between. This CDR3 is 13 amino acids long. Here the CDR3 reads CASSPAGPHGYTF. In nucleotides, the CDR3 is TGTGCCAGCAGCCCTGCGGGCCCTCATGGCTACACCTTC.

The genes are TRBV29-1 and TRBJ2-5, with 12 nucleotides matching TRBD2. Looked up from germline, CDR1 is SQVTM and CDR2 is ANQGSEA. The CDR3 contains 15 residues. Trimming cost V 2 bases and J 2 bases; bases outside gene matches: 3. The CDR3 bases are TGCAGCGTTGAATTCCTAGCGGGAGGGCAAGAGACCCAGTACTTC. Encoded protein: CSVEFLAGGQETQYF.

The chain recombines TRBV5-1 with TRBJ1-5; no definite D call. Per the germline V gene, CDR1 is SGHRS and CDR2 is YFSETQ. The CDR3 is 15 residues long. The V end was cut by 0 bases, the J end by 2 bases, with 9 bases between. The CDR3: CASSLAGSGNQPQHF. The CDR3 DNA sequence: TGCGCCAGCAGCTTGGCGGGGAGCGGCAATCAGCCCCAGCATTTT.